This T cell receptor beta chain was sequenced in a study of cytomegalovirus exposure and HLA in healthy donors. PCR was performed using 60 Vbeta and 13 Jbeta primers. The data were produced by immunoSEQ multiplex PCR, yet TCRdb's version contains in-frame clones alone and is incomplete. The profile shows about 63,000 clones, 73% of them singletons. Germline CDR1 reads SGHAT; CDR2 reads FQDESV (reference sequence). V was pared by 7 bases and J by 0 bases, with 6 bases of the junction left unmatched. This CDR3 contains 15 residues. The clonotype originates from a man between 50 and 59 years old in good health and CMV-seronegative. V and J are TRBV11-1 and TRBJ2-1, with 7 bases identical to TRBD1. Sequencing was done on a sample of PBMCs. CDR3 bases: TGTGCCAGCACCCGCGACAGGGTCTCCTACAATGAGCAGTTCTTC. The encoded protein is CASTRDRVSYNEQFF.